The source of this T cell receptor (beta chain) is a study of human T cells and chemical hapten exposure (dated by TCRdb to the early 2020s). For the wider study: For sensitization, 2% DPC in acetone was applied to a roughly 2 cm by roughly 2 cm area of upper inner arm skin. Throughout the approximately 23-week study period, patients were also given weekly therapeutic DPC doses on the scalp. Patch tests used Finn chambers with 0.01% DPC on the upper back, scored after 6 days by International Contact Dermatitis Research Group standards. The patient cohort, mostly female, included alopecia areata with under or over 50% scalp involvement, alopecia totalis and alopecia universalis. Libraries were pooled for sequencing, and per-sample TCR yields varied mainly because of small differences in library volumes within the pool. This study followed changes in the peripheral blood TCR repertoire in vivo during primary and secondary sensitization of alopecia patients to the hapten diphenylcyclopropenone (DPC). Patient blood was sampled pre-sensitization (week 0) and at 2, 6 and about 24 weeks after DPC sensitization. Around 29 alopecia patients provided blood for TCR sequencing at one to four time points (pre-sensitization, 2, 6 and 24 weeks). Study-wide conclusions, independent of this receptor: Patch test score correlated positively with the number of PT1 expanded TCRs, reaching significance at thresholds 8, 16 and 32 but not at 4. Because all patients had alopecia, a presumed autoimmune disease, the immune response of the patients might differ from that of healthy individuals. Repeated subsampling changed both the strength of the expansion versus patch-test correlation and the threshold at which the correlation became significant. DPC sensitization did not change how many TCRs were above 1 in 1000 frequency, and no evidence was found of alterations in global repertoire structure. Significantly more large CDR3 similarity clusters were formed by expanded TCRs than by pre-sensitization or healthy control sets, consistent with antigen-driven responses.

Sample time point, as interpreted from the label and publication: pre-sensitization, week 0. This sample's treatment or condition label indicates: therapeutic diphenylcyclopropenone sensitization with weekly scalp DPC. Blood at each patch-test visit was drawn before the patch test was applied. To be eligible, patients had to be aged 18 to 70, diagnosed with alopecia and judged suitable for DPC therapy, while pregnant patients were excluded. Total RNA was isolated from unfractionated whole blood collected in Tempus Blood RNA tubes. Library creation used RACE. Reads for this sample came from a NextSeq 500. Library preparation attached unique molecular identifiers to individual cDNA molecules for quantitative, reproducible TCR counting. Each blood RNA sample was used to sequence both TCR alpha and TCR beta chains. As for the original processing: A median of approximately 96,000 TCRs per sample was observed, with a range of 23,224 to 690,600. V, J and CDR3 annotation of the TCR reads was performed with the Decombinator software suite. For PS versus PT1 abundance plots, all samples were subsampled to the same number of TCRs (28,000). Expanded TCRs were defined as absent before sensitization and observed at least eight times at the 2-week time point. TCRdb reanalyzed the raw reads on its own, using fastp at Q25 for trimming and MiXCR for clone calling, and kept in-frame beta chains. Each entry is one CDR3 protein sequence, shown with its most common DNA and genes. The V and J calls come from TCRdb's annotation, not from the publication. For this sample the table gives roughly 260,000 distinct CDR3 sequences, of which about 9.4% were detected only once. The ten largest clones capture about 2.5% of the sample.

In this sample, this clonotype turned up many times. What antigen it recognizes has not been identified. Base qualities are not at hand, and no much larger clone is one base apart. The V and J ends are trimmed by 7 bases and 5 bases, leaving 8 bases between them. The CDR1 and CDR2 encoded by the germline V gene are SQVTM and ANQGSEA. Reading from cysteine to phenylalanine, the CDR3 counts 10 amino acids. Left in the record is the CDR3 DNA by itself, 30 bases read in frame from the first base. The rearranged chain carries TRBV29-1 and TRBJ2-5; too little of a D gene remains to name it. Specimen: whole blood, collected in connection with sensitization to the hapten diphenylcyclopropenone (DPC). This sequence was found in a woman aged 40 to 50 with alopecia areata. Some clones in this sample may be carry-over from other donors' samples. The DNA sequence is TGCAGCGGGAAGGGCGAGACCCAGTACTTC. This codes for CSGKGETQYF. With all but the CDR3 taken from the reference TRBV29-1 and TRBJ2-5 genes, the full variable domain is: SAVISQKPSRDICQRGTSLTIQCQVDSQVTMMFWYRQQPGQSLTLIATANQGSEATYESGFVIDKFPISRPNLTFSTLTVSNMSPEDSSIYLCSGKGETQYFGPGTRLLVL.